Following are 18 T cell receptor beta chains from one sample sequenced in a study of T cell responses to AZD1222 COVID-19 vaccine. Libraries were prepared by immunoSEQ multiplex PCR; TCRdb keeps only in-frame clonotypes and omits some of them. The sample has about 120,000 clones, about 90% seen once. The starting material was peripheral blood, obtained on day 0 of AZD1222 vaccination. The receptors shown here come from an adult in good health.

Here the CDR3 reads CASSDMYNEQFF. The CDR3, as DNA: TGTGCCAGCAGCGACATGTACAATGAGCAGTTCTTC. This chain joins TRBV9 and TRBJ2-1; D ambiguous. The V end lost 3 bases, the J end lost 4 bases, and 5 bases lay between the germline ends. Germline V lookup: CDR1 SGDLS, CDR2 YYNGEE. The CDR3 extends over 12 amino acids. Variable domain in full (rest from reference TRBV9 and TRBJ2-1): DSGVTQTPKHLITATGQRVTLRCSPRSGDLSVYWYQQSLDQGLQFLIQYYNGEERAKGNILERFSAQQFPDLHSELNLSSLELGDSALYFCASSDMYNEQFFGPGTRLTVL.

J is TRBJ1-2 and V is TRBV28; D unclear. Trimming shortened V by 7 bases and J by 2 bases, and 11 bases separated the two germline ends. Germline V gene data show CDR1 as MDHEN and CDR2 as SYDVKM. The CDR3 spans 13 residues. CDR3 DNA: TGTGCCAGCAACTCTGGAGGGAACTATGGCTACACCTTC. This encodes CASNSGGNYGYTF.

J is TRBJ2-7 and V is TRBV7-9; TRBD2 might be the D (5 bases). There are 12 residues in the CDR3. The germline V and J ends were trimmed by 4 bases and 3 bases, with 7 bases remaining between them. Germline V lookup: CDR1 SEHNR, CDR2 FQNEAQ (reference sequence). The CDR3 sequence: CASSSEGYEQYF. In DNA, the CDR3 is TGTGCCAGCAGCTCCGAGGGCTACGAGCAGTACTTC. The whole variable domain, filled in from reference TRBV7-9 and TRBJ2-7, reads DTGVSQNPRHKITKRGQNVTFRCDPISEHNRLYWYRQTLGQGPEFLTYFQNEAQLEKSRLLSDRFSAERPKGSFSTLEIQRTEQGDSAMYLCASSSEGYEQYFGPGTRLTVT.

The CDR3 here is CASMWTLNQPQHF. The CDR3 DNA reads TGTGCCAGCATGTGGACCCTGAATCAGCCCCAGCATTTT. This rearrangement joins TRBV6-5 to TRBJ1-5, with unresolved D. Germline V gene data show CDR1 as MNHEY and CDR2 as SVGAGI. V was clipped by 7 bases and J by 4 bases, with 11 bases between them. This CDR3 region has 13 residues.

The chain links TRBV5-4 to TRBJ2-7, with a weak D call TRBD1 (7 bases). The CDR3 runs 14 residues. Trimming took 7 bases from V and 1 from J, leaving 15 bases between them. Germline V gene lookup returns CDR1 SGHNT and CDR2 YYREEE (reference sequence). The CDR3 protein is CASHSGRGSYEQYF. The CDR3 coding sequence is TGTGCCAGCCATAGCGGCAGGGGGTCCTACGAGCAGTACTTC.

V is TRBV12-3 or TRBV12-4 and J is TRBJ1-2; D uncertain. The CDR3 contains 13 residues. Trimming stripped 4 bases from V and 8 bases from J, with 14 bases between. CDR3 in DNA: TGTGCCAGCAGTTGGGTCGTTGCTGGCGGCTACACCTTC. Translation: CASSWVVAGGYTF.

The chain uses TRBV9 and TRBJ2-1; 7 nucleotides line up with TRBD2. This CDR3 is built from 15 residues. Trimming removed 0 bases from V and 4 bases from J; junction bases left unmatched: 4. Germline V gene sequence: CDR1 SGDLS, CDR2 YYNGEE. CDR3 residues: CASSVGLADYNEQFF. DNA for the CDR3: TGTGCCAGCAGCGTAGGGCTAGCGGATTACAATGAGCAGTTCTTC.

CDR3 sequence: CASKTGQGIETQYF. DNA for the CDR3: TGTGCCAGTAAGACGGGACAGGGGATAGAGACCCAGTACTTC. The rearrangement uses TRBV19 and TRBJ2-5; TRBD1 matches 10 bases. CDR1 and CDR2 (germline): LNHDA, SQIVND (reference sequence). V dropped 7 bases and J dropped 4; count of bases not matched to a gene: 6. The CDR3 totals 14 residues.

The chain employs TRBV28 and TRBJ1-3, with a tentative D call TRBD1 (6 bases). Germline CDR1 MDHEN, CDR2 SYDVKM. V was clipped by 4 bases and J by 4 bases, with 32 bases between them. The CDR3 extends over 21 amino acids. CDR3 bases: TGTGCCAGCAGTTCACCCTCCCCCAATCCCTCTACAGGGAATCTAGGAAACACCATATATTTT. Residues: CASSSPSPNPSTGNLGNTIYF.

This clone has only a few counts. The chain recombines TRBV18 with TRBJ1-1, with D hard to call. This CDR3 spans 13 amino acids. Deletions cut 6 bases from V and 4 bases from J, with 12 bases between. Looked up from germline, CDR1 is KGHSH and CDR2 is LQKENI. The CDR3 here is CASSKGRFTEAFF. The CDR3 nucleotides read TGTGCCAGCTCCAAAGGACGGTTCACTGAAGCTTTCTTT.

The V gene is TRBV11-2, the J gene TRBJ2-5; no clear D gene. With 8 bases removed from V and 2 bases from J, the gap between germline ends came to 9 bases. Germline CDR1 SGHAT, CDR2 FQNNGV. This CDR3 is built from 12 residues. CDR3 nucleotides: TGTGCCAGCGGCCTCCTACAAGAGACCCAGTACTTC. This encodes CASGLLQETQYF. Full variable domain (remainder filled in from reference TRBV11-2 and TRBJ2-5): EAGVAQSPRYKIIEKRQSVAFWCNPISGHATLYWYQQILGQGPKLLIQFQNNGVVDDSQLPKDRFSAERLKGVDSTLKIQPAKLEDSAVYLCASGLLQETQYFGPGTRLLVL.

This clone was recorded only once. The chain employs TRBV5-1 and TRBJ1-2, with TRBD1 matching over 10 bases. Looked up from germline, CDR1 is SGHRS and CDR2 is YFSETQ. CDR3 size: 13 residues. The junction had 5 bases not matched to a gene; V was cut back by 8 bases and J by 4 bases. CDR3 bases: TGCGCCAGTGGGACAGGGGAGAGCTATGGCTACACCTTC. Its protein is CASGTGESYGYTF.

This clone was recorded only once. V usage is TRBV4-1 and J usage is TRBJ2-3, with 11 bases fitting TRBD2. After removal of 1 base from V and 8 bases from J, the junction contained 8 bases not matched to a gene. The CDR3 sequence is 16 residues long. Germline loops: CDR1 MGHRA, CDR2 YSYEKL. The DNA of the CDR3 is TGCGCCAGCAGCCAAGGGTTAGCGGGAGGGCCCCTTACGCAGTATTTT. Translating gives CASSQGLAGGPLTQYF.

The V gene is TRBV10-2, the J gene TRBJ2-1; 12 nucleotides align to TRBD2. Per the germline V gene, CDR1 is WSHSY and CDR2 is SAAADI. V shed 3 bases and J 15 bases; nucleotides not matched to a gene: 6. The CDR3 contains 13 residues. The CDR3 nucleotides read TGCGCCAGCAGTGAAGCGATACTAGCGGGAGGGTTCTTC. It yields the protein CASSEAILAGGFF.

This sequence joins TRBV2 and TRBJ1-2; D is unresolved. There are 12 residues in the CDR3. Trimming pared 8 bases from V and 1 base from J, leaving 8 bases between. Germline-derived CDR1 and CDR2 are SNHLY and FYNNEI. The CDR3 region has the DNA TGTGCCAGCGGCTACGGTAACTATGGCTACACCTTC. It translates to CASGYGNYGYTF.

The chain joins TRBV7-9 to TRBJ1-5; D ambiguous. CDR1 is SEHNR and CDR2 is FQNEAQ in the germline V gene (reference sequence). V dropped 5 bases and J dropped 2 bases, with 10 bases sitting between them. The CDR3 extends over 14 amino acids. CDR3 amino acids: CASSPPGGNQPQHF. The CDR3 DNA reads as TGTGCCAGCAGCCCCCCAGGCGGCAATCAGCCCCAGCATTTT.

The chain carries TRBV15 and TRBJ1-6, with 9 bases aligning to TRBD1. The CDR3 is made up of 16 amino acids. Germline lookup yields CDR1 LNHNV and CDR2 YYDKDF (reference sequence). The trim removed 3 bases at V and 11 bases at J, leaving 11 bases unmatched. The CDR3 region has the DNA TGTGCCACCAGCAGTCCGTCACAGGGGGCGTCGGCACCCCTCCACTTT. It translates to CATSSPSQGASAPLHF.

The chain recombines TRBV29-1 with TRBJ2-1; 8 nucleotides line up with TRBD2. The CDR3 totals 13 residues. Looked up from germline, CDR1 is SQVTM and CDR2 is ANQGSEA. Trimming cost V 7 bases and J 7 bases; bases outside gene matches: 9. CDR3 coding DNA: TGCAGCGCCGGGGGGGTTAGCGGGAATGAGCAGTTCTTC. Protein: CSAGGVSGNEQFF.